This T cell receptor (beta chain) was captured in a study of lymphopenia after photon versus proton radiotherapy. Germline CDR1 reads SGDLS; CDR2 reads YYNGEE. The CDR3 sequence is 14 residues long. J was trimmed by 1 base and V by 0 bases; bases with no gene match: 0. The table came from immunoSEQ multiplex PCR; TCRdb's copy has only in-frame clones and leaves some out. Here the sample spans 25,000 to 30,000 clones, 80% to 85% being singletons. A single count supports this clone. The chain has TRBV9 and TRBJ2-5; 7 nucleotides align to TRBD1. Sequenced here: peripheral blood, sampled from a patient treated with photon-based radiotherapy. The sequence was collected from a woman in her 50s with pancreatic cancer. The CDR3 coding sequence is TGTGCCAGCAGCGTAGGGGACAGCCAAGAGACCCAGTACTTC. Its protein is CASSVGDSQETQYF.